One sample yielded the 6 T cell receptor beta chains listed below, sequenced in a study of T cell repertoires in cytomegalovirus infection. Their specific antigens are unknown. TCRdb re-called the reads through MiXCR, storing one row per CDR3 protein. Of tens of thousands of distinct CDR3 sequences in the sample, 20% to 30% were seen once. The material was CD8+ T cells from cultured PBMCs, obtained from culture after CMV antigen stimulation. All receptors derive from a human donor in good health (CMV status not recorded). Some clones in this sample may be carry-over from other donors' samples.

There are a few counts of this clonotype. The rearrangement uses TRBV23-1 and TRBJ2-5; D may be TRBD1 or TRBD2 (6 bases each). TRBV23-1 counts as an open reading frame of uncertain function. This CDR3 is built from 15 residues. V shed 8 bases and J shed 5 bases, with 21 bases lying between them. CDR3 residues: CASPEQGGGSETQYF. CDR3 DNA: TGCGCCAGCCCCGAACAAGGAGGGGGGAGCGAGACCCAGTACTTC.

This sequence joins TRBV20-1 and TRBJ1-1; TRBD1 agrees at 9 bases. CDR1 is DFQATT and CDR2 is SNEGSKA in the germline V gene (reference sequence). The CDR3 has 17 amino acids. J gave up 0 bases and V 5 bases, and 13 bases lay outside the gene matches. This CDR3 is CSARRRGTGTMNTEAFF. The CDR3 DNA reads TGCAGTGCTCGGAGGCGTGGGACAGGGACTATGAACACTGAAGCTTTCTTT.

This clonotype was detected only a few times. This CDR3 is CASGLVAENTEAFF. The CDR3 DNA follows: TGTGCTAGTGGTTTGGTAGCAGAGAACACTGAAGCTTTCTTT. The chain joins TRBV12-5 to TRBJ1-1, with D uncertain. Trimming took 0 bases from V and 1 from J, leaving 6 bases between them. Germline CDR1 LGHNT, CDR2 FRNRAP. The CDR3 sequence is 14 residues long. Full variable domain (missing parts from reference TRBV12-5 and TRBJ1-1): DARVTQTPRHKVTEMGQEVTMRCQPILGHNTVFWYRQTMMQGLELLAYFRNRAPLDDSGMPKDRFSAEMPDATLATLKIQPSEPRDSAVYFCASGLVAENTEAFFGQGTRLTVV.

V and J are TRBV5-1 and TRBJ2-1, with 13 bases identical to TRBD2. The junction had 3 bases not matched to a gene; V was cut back by 0 bases and J by 3 bases. Per the germline V gene, CDR1 is SGHRS and CDR2 is YFSETQ. The CDR3 consists of 17 residues. The CDR3 loop reads CASSLVLAGGNYNEQFF. DNA for the CDR3: TGCGCCAGCAGCTTGGTACTAGCGGGGGGGAACTACAATGAGCAGTTCTTC.

As regards this clonotype: A read error may account for a junction end that differs from germline. The rearrangement uses TRBV4-3 and TRBJ2-2, with TRBD2 as a possible D gene (6 bases). The CDR3 has 14 residues. Germline V gene sequence: CDR1 LGHNA, CDR2 YSLEER. The CDR3: CASRGEIVGGKLFF. As DNA, the CDR3 is TGCGCCAGCAGAGGGGAGATAGTAGGCGGGAAGCTGTTTTTT.

This clonotype appeared a few times. CDR3 DNA sequence: TGTGCCAGCAGCCCTGCTAGCGGGGGGTACCAAGAGACCCAGTACTTC. Amino acids: CASSPASGGYQETQYF. The J gene is TRBJ2-5, the V gene TRBV12-3 or TRBV12-4, with 11 bases aligning to TRBD2. After removal of 6 bases from V and 0 bases from J, the junction contained 6 bases not matched to a gene. The length of the CDR3 is 16 residues.